Listed below are T cell receptor beta chains from one sample, sequenced in a study of T cell clones after liver transplantation. Libraries were prepared by immunoSEQ multiplex PCR; TCRdb keeps only in-frame clonotypes and omits some of them. In the table there are about 100,000 clones, 75% to 85% of which are singletons. Sequenced material: CD4+ T cells from blood, taken before liver transplant. These receptors were collected from a human donor who received a liver transplant. The CDR3 runs from the conserved cysteine through the conserved F or W. Each record gives: clone size, D gene, V gene, J gene, CDR3 protein, CDR3 DNA. The D gene is left open where the match is weak. Only part of the rows carry a size: once, few, many, or a class if the clone is expanded.

clone_size: .; d_call: .; v_call: TRBV21-1; j_call: TRBJ2-2; cdr3_aa: CAPRGDRGRGWNTGELFF; cdr3_nt: TGTGCCCCAAGGGGGGACAGGGGGCGCGGTTGGAACACCGGGGAGCTGTTTTTT
clone_size: .; d_call: .; v_call: TRBV18; j_call: TRBJ2-1; cdr3_aa: CASSARQKTYNEQFF; cdr3_nt: TGTGCCAGCTCAGCCAGACAGAAGACCTACAATGAGCAGTTCTTC
clone_size: .; d_call: TRBD1; v_call: TRBV27; j_call: TRBJ1-4; cdr3_aa: CASSLGQLPNEKLFF; cdr3_nt: TGTGCCAGCAGTTTGGGACAGCTCCCTAATGAAAAACTGTTTTTT
clone_size: .; d_call: .; v_call: TRBV5-1; j_call: TRBJ1-2; cdr3_aa: CASTKGGDYGYTF; cdr3_nt: TGCGCCAGTACGAAGGGAGGGGACTATGGCTACACCTTC
clone_size: .; d_call: .; v_call: TRBV11-2; j_call: TRBJ2-2; cdr3_aa: CASSRGGTGELFF; cdr3_nt: TGTGCCAGCAGCAGGGGTGGCACCGGGGAGCTGTTTTTT
clone_size: .; d_call: .; v_call: TRBV15; j_call: TRBJ2-7; cdr3_aa: CATSTSGEGAYEQYF; cdr3_nt: TGTGCCACCAGCACATCCGGAGAGGGGGCCTACGAGCAGTACTTC
clone_size: .; d_call: TRBD2; v_call: TRBV7-2; j_call: TRBJ2-3; cdr3_aa: CASRLAGGGTDTQYF; cdr3_nt: TGTGCCAGCAGATTGGCGGGGGGCGGCACAGATACGCAGTATTTT
clone_size: .; d_call: .; v_call: TRBV11-2; j_call: TRBJ1-2; cdr3_aa: CASSLDLRDPTGYTF; cdr3_nt: TGTGCCAGCAGCTTAGATCTGAGGGATCCTACTGGCTACACCTTC
clone_size: .; d_call: .; v_call: TRBV28; j_call: TRBJ1-2; cdr3_aa: CASSSERDPANYGYTF; cdr3_nt: TGTGCCAGCAGTTCGGAACGGGACCCCGCTAACTATGGCTACACCTTC
clone_size: few; d_call: .; v_call: TRBV7-3; j_call: TRBJ1-2; cdr3_aa: CASSPTGSGGYTF; cdr3_nt: TGTGCCAGCAGCCCGACAGGTTCGGGAGGCTACACCTTC
clone_size: .; d_call: TRBD2; v_call: TRBV7-2; j_call: TRBJ2-3; cdr3_aa: CASAISGGATDTQYF; cdr3_nt: TGTGCCAGCGCGATAAGCGGGGGGGCAACAGATACGCAGTATTTT
clone_size: .; d_call: .; v_call: TRBV20-1; j_call: TRBJ2-5; cdr3_aa: CSASQETQYF; cdr3_nt: TGCAGTGCGAGCCAAGAGACCCAGTACTTC
clone_size: .; d_call: .; v_call: TRBV11-3; j_call: TRBJ2-1; cdr3_aa: CASSPPGNEQFF; cdr3_nt: TGTGCCAGCAGCCCTCCTGGGAATGAGCAGTTCTTC
clone_size: .; d_call: TRBD2; v_call: TRBV14; j_call: TRBJ2-3; cdr3_aa: CASSLIAGGTFTDTQYF; cdr3_nt: TGTGCCAGCAGCCTAATAGCGGGGGGCACCTTCACAGATACGCAGTATTTT
clone_size: .; d_call: .; v_call: TRBV6-1; j_call: TRBJ2-7; cdr3_aa: CASPNEVGEQYF; cdr3_nt: TGTGCCAGCCCAAATGAGGTAGGGGAGCAGTACTTC